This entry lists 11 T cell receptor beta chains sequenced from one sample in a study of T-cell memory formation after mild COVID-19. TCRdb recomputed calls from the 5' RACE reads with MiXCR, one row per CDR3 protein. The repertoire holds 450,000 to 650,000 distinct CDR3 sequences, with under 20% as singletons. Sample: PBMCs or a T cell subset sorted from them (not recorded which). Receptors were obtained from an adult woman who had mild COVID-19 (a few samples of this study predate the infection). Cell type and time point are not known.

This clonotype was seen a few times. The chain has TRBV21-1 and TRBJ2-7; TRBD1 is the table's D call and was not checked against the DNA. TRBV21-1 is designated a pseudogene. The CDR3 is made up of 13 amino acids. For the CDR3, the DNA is TGTGCCAGCAGCAAACTCCGGACATTCGAGCAGTACTTC. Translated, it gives CASSKLRTFEQYF.

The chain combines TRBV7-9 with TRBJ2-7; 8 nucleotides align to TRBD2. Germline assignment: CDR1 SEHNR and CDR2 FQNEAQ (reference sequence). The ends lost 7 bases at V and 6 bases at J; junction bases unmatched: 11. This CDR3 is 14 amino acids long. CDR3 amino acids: CASTKRGPGSEQYF. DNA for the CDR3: TGTGCCAGCACAAAGCGGGGGCCGGGTTCCGAGCAGTACTTC.

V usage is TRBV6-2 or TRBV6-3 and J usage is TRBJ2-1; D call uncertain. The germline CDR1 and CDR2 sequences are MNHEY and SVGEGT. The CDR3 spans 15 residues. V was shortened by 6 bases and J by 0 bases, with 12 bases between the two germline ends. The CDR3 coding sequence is TGTGCCAGCAGCAAAGGGTTAAGCTCCTACAATGAGCAGTTCTTC. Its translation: CASSKGLSSYNEQFF.

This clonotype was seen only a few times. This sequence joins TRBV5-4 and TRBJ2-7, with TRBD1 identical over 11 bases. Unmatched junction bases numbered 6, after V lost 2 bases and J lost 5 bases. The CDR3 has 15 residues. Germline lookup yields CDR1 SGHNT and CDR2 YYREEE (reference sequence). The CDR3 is CASSLPDRGHDEQYF. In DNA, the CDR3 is TGTGCCAGCAGCTTACCGGACAGGGGGCACGACGAGCAGTACTTC.

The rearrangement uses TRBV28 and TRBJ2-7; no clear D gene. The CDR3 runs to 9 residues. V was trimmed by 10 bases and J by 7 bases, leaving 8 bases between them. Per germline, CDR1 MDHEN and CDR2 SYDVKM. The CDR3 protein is CATMREQYF. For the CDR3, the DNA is TGTGCCACTATGAGAGAGCAGTACTTC.

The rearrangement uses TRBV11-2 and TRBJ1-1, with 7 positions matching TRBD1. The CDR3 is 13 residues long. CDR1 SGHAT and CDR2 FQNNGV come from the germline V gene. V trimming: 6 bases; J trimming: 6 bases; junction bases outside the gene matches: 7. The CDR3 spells CASRNLRGPEAFF. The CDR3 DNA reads TGTGCCAGCAGGAATTTGAGGGGGCCTGAAGCTTTCTTT. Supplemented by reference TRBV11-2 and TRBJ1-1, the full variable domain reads EAGVAQSPRYKIIEKRQSVAFWCNPISGHATLYWYQQILGQGPKLLIQFQNNGVVDDSQLPKDRFSAERLKGVDSTLKIQPAKLEDSAVYLCASRNLRGPEAFFGQGTRLTVV.

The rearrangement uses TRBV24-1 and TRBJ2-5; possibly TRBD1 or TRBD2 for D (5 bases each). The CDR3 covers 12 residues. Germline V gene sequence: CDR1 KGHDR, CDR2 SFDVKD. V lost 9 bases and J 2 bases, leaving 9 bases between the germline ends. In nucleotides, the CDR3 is TGTGCCACCGGGACCATGCAAGAGACCCAGTACTTC. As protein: CATGTMQETQYF.

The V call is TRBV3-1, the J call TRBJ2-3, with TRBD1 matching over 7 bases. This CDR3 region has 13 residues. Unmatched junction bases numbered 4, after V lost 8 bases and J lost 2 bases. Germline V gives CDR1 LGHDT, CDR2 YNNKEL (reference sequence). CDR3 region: CASQRGLTDTQYF. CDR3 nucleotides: TGTGCCAGCCAGAGGGGGCTCACAGATACGCAGTATTTT.

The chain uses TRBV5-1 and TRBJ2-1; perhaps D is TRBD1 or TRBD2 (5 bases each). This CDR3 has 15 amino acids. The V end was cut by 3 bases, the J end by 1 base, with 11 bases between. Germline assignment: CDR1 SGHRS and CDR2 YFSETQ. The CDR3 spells CASSSVGESYNEQFF. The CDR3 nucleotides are TGCGCCAGCAGCTCGGTGGGGGAATCCTACAATGAGCAGTTCTTC.

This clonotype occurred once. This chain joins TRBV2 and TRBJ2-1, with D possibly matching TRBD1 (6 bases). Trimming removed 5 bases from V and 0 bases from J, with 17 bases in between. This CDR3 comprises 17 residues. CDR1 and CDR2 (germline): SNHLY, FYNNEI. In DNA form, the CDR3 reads TGTGCCAGCAGTTGGGGCGACAGGAGTAGCTCCTACAATGAGCAGTTCTTC. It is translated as CASSWGDRSSSYNEQFF.

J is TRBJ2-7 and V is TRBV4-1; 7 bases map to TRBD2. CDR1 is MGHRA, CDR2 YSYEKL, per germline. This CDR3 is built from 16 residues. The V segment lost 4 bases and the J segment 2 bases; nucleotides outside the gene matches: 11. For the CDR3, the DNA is TGCGCCAGCAGCCGTATGTGGGGGGGAGCCACCTACGAGCAGTACTTC. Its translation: CASSRMWGGATYEQYF.